The 9 T cell receptor beta chains below were found in one sample sequenced in a study of shared clonotypes between healthy human individuals. Data came from immunoSEQ multiplex PCR; TCRdb stores just in-frame clones and leaves some out. The sample carries about 460,000 clones, approximately 77% recorded once. Sequenced sample: PBMCs. These receptors all come from a woman in her thirties or forties in good health. Some clones in this sample may be carry-over from other donors' samples.

The chain links TRBV10-3 to TRBJ2-1; D assignment may be TRBD1 or TRBD2 (5 bases each). The V and J ends lost 0 bases and 5 bases respectively, with 11 bases between them. The germline V gene encodes CDR1 ENHRY and CDR2 SYGVKD. This CDR3 comprises 15 residues. The CDR3 sequence is CAISESGRQNNEQFF. CDR3 nucleotides: TGTGCCATCAGTGAGTCGGGACGGCAGAACAATGAGCAGTTCTTC.

The chain recombines TRBV18 with TRBJ2-2; D remains ambiguous. The CDR3 extends over 16 amino acids. V lost 2 bases and J 3 bases, leaving 13 bases between the germline ends. From germline, CDR1 is KGHSH and CDR2 LQKENI. The CDR3 reads CASSPAEPAYTGELFF. CDR3 DNA: TGTGCCAGCTCACCAGCGGAACCAGCTTACACCGGGGAGCTGTTTTTT.

This chain uses TRBV5-1 with TRBJ2-2; 7 bases match TRBD2. The CDR3 has 17 amino acids. CDR1 and CDR2 from the germline V gene are SGHRS and YFSETQ. With V trimmed by 1 base and J by 5 bases, 11 bases remained unmatched. CDR3 sequence reads: CASSLWLVAGVTGELFF. CDR3 bases: TGCGCCAGCAGCTTGTGGTTGGTTGCGGGAGTAACCGGGGAGCTGTTTTTT.

The chain is built from TRBV6-1 and TRBJ1-5; TRBD1 might be the D (6 bases). V dropped 3 bases and J dropped 3 bases, with 9 bases sitting between them. Looked up from germline, CDR1 is MNHNS and CDR2 is SASEGT. CDR3 size: 14 residues. The CDR3 loop is CASSETGLNQPQHF. CDR3 DNA: TGTGCCAGCAGTGAGACAGGCCTCAATCAGCCCCAGCATTTT.

The chain uses TRBV4-2 and TRBJ1-2; D remains unclear. V dropped 1 base and J dropped 3 bases, with 15 bases sitting between them. Germline loops: CDR1 LGHNA, CDR2 YNFKEQ. CDR3 size: 16 residues. For the CDR3, the DNA is TGTGCCAGCAGCCAAGGGACCGAACTCGGATACTATGGCTACACCTTC. This codes for CASSQGTELGYYGYTF.

On this clone: With only one base between it and a far larger clone, this is likely a read error. This specimen includes other DNA sequences encoding the same CDR3. The V and J genes are TRBV27 and TRBJ1-4; possibly TRBD1 for D (6 bases). The germline V gene encodes CDR1 MNHEY and CDR2 SMNVEV (reference sequence). The CDR3 totals 14 residues. This CDR3 reads CASSLGGGGEKLFF. CDR3 DNA: TGTGCCAGCAGCCTCGGGGGGGGCGGGGAAAAACTATTTTTT.

This clone was observed a few times. The V call is TRBV28, the J call TRBJ2-3, with 7 bases that match TRBD2. Germline trimming cut 4 bases from V and 0 bases from J; bases unmatched to any gene: 13. Germline-derived CDR1 and CDR2 are MDHEN and SYDVKM. This CDR3 has 18 amino acids. CDR3 nucleotides: TGTGCCAGCAGTTACCCCCTACAAGCTAGCGGTAGCACAGATACGCAGTATTTT. Protein: CASSYPLQASGSTDTQYF.

This sequence joins TRBV4-1 and TRBJ2-3; D is ambiguous. The CDR3 loop spans 13 amino acids. V was pared by 3 bases and J by 7 bases, with 11 bases between. Germline V gene sequence: CDR1 MGHRA, CDR2 YSYEKL. The CDR3 sequence: CASSQDRQNTQYF. In DNA, the CDR3 is TGCGCCAGCAGCCAGGACCGACAAAATACGCAGTATTTT.

The chain employs TRBV9 and TRBJ2-5; no clear D. The CDR3 has 15 amino acids. Germline-derived CDR1 and CDR2 are SGDLS and YYNGEE. Trimming stripped 0 bases from V and 2 bases from J, with 11 bases between. DNA for the CDR3: TGTGCCAGCAGCGTAGCTGCCAGTGCTCAAGAGACCCAGTACTTC. Amino acid sequence: CASSVAASAQETQYF.